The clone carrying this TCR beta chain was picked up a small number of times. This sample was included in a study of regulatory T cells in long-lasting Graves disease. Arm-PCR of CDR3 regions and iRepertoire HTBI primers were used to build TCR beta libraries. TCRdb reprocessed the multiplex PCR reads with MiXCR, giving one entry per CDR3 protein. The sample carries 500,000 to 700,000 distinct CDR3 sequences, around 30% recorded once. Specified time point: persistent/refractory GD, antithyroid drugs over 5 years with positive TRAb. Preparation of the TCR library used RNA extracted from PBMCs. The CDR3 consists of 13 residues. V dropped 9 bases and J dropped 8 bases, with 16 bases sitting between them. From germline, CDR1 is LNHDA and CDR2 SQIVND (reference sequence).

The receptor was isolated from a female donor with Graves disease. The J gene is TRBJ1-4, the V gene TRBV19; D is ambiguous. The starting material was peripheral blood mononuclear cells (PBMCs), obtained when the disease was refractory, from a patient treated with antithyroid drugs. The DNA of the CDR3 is TGTGCCAGCAAAACCGGATCGTTCGAAAAACTGTTTTTT. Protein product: CASKTGSFEKLFF.